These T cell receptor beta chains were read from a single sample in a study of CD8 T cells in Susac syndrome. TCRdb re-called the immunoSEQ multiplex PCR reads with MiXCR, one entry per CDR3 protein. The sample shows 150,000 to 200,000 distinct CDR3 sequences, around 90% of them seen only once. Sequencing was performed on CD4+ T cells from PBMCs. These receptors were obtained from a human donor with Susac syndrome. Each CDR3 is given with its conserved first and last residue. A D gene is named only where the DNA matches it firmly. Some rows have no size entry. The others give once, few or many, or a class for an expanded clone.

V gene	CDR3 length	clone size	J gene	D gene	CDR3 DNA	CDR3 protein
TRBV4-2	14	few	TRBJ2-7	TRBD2	TGTGCCAGCAGCCAGGCCCCTAGCGGCTACGAGCAGTACTTC	CASSQAPSGYEQYF
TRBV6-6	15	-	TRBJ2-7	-	TGTGCCAGCACCACACCGGCAGGCCGTACCTACGAGCAGTACTTC	CASTTPAGRTYEQYF
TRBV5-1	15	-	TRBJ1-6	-	TGCGCCAGCAGCTCCGGGACGGCCTATGGTTCACCCCTCCACTTT	CASSSGTAYGSPLHF
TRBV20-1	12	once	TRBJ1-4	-	TGCAGTGCTGGAAGGCGGAACGAAAAACTGTTTTTT	CSAGRRNEKLFF
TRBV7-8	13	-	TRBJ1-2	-	TGTGCCAGCAGCTTTCGGTCAAACTATGGCTACACCTTC	CASSFRSNYGYTF
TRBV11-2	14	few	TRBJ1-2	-	TGTGCCAGCAGCTCAACGGACGGAAACTATGGCTACACCTTC	CASSSTDGNYGYTF
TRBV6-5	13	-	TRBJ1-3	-	TGTGCCAGCAGTTACGCCTCTGGAAACACCATATATTTT	CASSYASGNTIYF
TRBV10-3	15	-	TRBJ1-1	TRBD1	TGTGCCATCAGTGCAATGACAGGGCTGAACACTGAAGCTTTCTTT	CAISAMTGLNTEAFF
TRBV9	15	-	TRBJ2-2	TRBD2	TGTGCCAGCAGCATCAGCGGGAGGGCCGCCGGGGAGCTGTTTTTT	CASSISGRAAGELFF
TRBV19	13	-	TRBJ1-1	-	TGTGCCAGTACCCCCTCGGTGAACACTGAAGCTTTCTTT	CASTPSVNTEAFF
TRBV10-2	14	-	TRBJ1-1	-	TGCGCCAGCAGGACGTCCGGGGGGAACACTGAAGCTTTCTTT	CASRTSGGNTEAFF
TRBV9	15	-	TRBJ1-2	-	TGTGCCAGCAGCGTATCCATGGCGGGGGCAGGGGGCTACACCTTC	CASSVSMAGAGGYTF
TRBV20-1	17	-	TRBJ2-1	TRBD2	TGCAGTGCTAGGGATTGGACTAGCGGGAAAAGCTACAATGAGCAGTTCTTC	CSARDWTSGKSYNEQFF
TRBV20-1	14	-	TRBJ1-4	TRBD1	TGCAGTGCTAGAGACCGAGGGACAGGGGAAAAACTGTTTTTT	CSARDRGTGEKLFF
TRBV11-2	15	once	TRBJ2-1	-	TGTGCCAGCAGCCACCATACCTACTCCTACAATGAGCAGTTCTTC	CASSHHTYSYNEQFF
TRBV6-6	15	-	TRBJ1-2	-	TGTGCCAGCAGTTACGGGGGGGTTGGCGAGGATGGCTACACCTTC	CASSYGGVGEDGYTF
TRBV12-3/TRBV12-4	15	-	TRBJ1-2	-	TGTGCCAGCAGTTTCTTGTCGGGGGCTAACTATGGCTACACCTTC	CASSFLSGANYGYTF
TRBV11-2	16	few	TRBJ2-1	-	TGTGCCAGCAGCTTAGAGGTGGCTAGTTCCCACAATGAGCAGTTCTTC	CASSLEVASSHNEQFF
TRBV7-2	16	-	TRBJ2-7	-	TGTGCCAGCAGCTTCCCCTTGGGGGGCTTATCCTACGAGCAGTACTTC	CASSFPLGGLSYEQYF
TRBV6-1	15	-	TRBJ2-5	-	TGTGCCAGCAGGATACATCTTCTGGGACAAGAGACCCAGTACTTC	CASRIHLLGQETQYF
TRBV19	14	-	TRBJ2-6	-	TGTGCCAGTAGTATTTTCCCTGGGGCCAACGTCCTGACTTTC	CASSIFPGANVLTF
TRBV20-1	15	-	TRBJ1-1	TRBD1	TGCAGTGCTAGAGAAAAAGGTGGACAGGGTGTTGAAGCTTTCTTT	CSAREKGGQGVEAFF
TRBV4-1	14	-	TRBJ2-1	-	TGCGCCAGCAGCCTAAGCGGTAACAGGGAAAAAAAGGTCTTC	CASSLSGNREKKVF
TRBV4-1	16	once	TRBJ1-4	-	TGCGCCAGCAGCCCAGCGGGATTAGGGCAAAATGAAAAACTGTTTTTT	CASSPAGLGQNEKLFF
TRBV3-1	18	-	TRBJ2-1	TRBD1	TGTGCCAGCAGCCAAGATCTTTGGACAGGCTACAAGGTCAATGAGCAGTTCTTC	CASSQDLWTGYKVNEQFF
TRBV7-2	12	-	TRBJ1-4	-	TGTGCCAGTGGGGCAGGGAATGAAAAACTGTTTTTT	CASGAGNEKLFF
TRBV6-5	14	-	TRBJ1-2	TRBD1	TGTGCCAGCAGCCAAGACAGGGATAACTATGGCTACACCTTC	CASSQDRDNYGYTF
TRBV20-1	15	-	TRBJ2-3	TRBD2	TGCAGTGCTAGCTCGGGGACTAGCGGGAGTCGTACGCAGTATTTT	CSASSGTSGSRTQYF
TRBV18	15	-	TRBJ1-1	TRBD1	TGTGCCAGCTCACGACAGGGGGGTGAAAACACTGAAGCTTTCTTT	CASSRQGGENTEAFF